This entry lists 27 T cell receptor beta chains sequenced from one sample in a study of cytomegalovirus exposure and HLA in healthy donors. The PCR used 60 Vbeta and 13 Jbeta primers. Profiling relied on immunoSEQ multiplex PCR, and the TCRdb table lists in-frame clones only, not all of them. The sample lists around 150,000 clones; 63% were seen once. The sample taken for sequencing was PBMCs. Every receptor here comes from an older woman in good health and CMV-seropositive.

This clone has more than one count but fewer than ten. The J gene is TRBJ1-2, the V gene TRBV5-4, with a tentative D call TRBD1 (5 bases). The CDR3 runs 16 residues. Germline V gene lookup returns CDR1 SGHNT and CDR2 YYREEE (reference sequence). Trimming removed 1 base at V and 4 bases at J, with 17 bases between. For the CDR3, the DNA is TGTGCCAGCAGCTTGAATTCTAGGGGCGCGACCTATGGCTACACCTTC. This gives the protein CASSLNSRGATYGYTF.

The sample holds a few counts of this clone. The rearrangement uses TRBV13 and TRBJ1-6; TRBD1 matches at 7 bases. The CDR3 loop spans 14 amino acids. Germline V gene data show CDR1 as PRHDT and CDR2 as FYEKMQ (reference sequence). The junction had 4 bases not matched to a gene; V was cut back by 6 bases and J by 5 bases. CDR3 amino acids: CASRRQGNNSPLHF. DNA of the CDR3: TGTGCCAGCAGACGACAGGGAAATAATTCACCCCTCCACTTT.

The chain is built from TRBV5-4 and TRBJ2-5; D may be TRBD2 (5 bases). Trimming stripped 2 bases from V and 7 bases from J, with 12 bases between. From germline, CDR1 is SGHNT and CDR2 YYREEE (reference sequence). This CDR3 region has 13 residues. The CDR3 DNA sequence: TGTGCCAGCAGCTTACGGGGAGAAGGGACCCAGTACTTC. This encodes CASSLRGEGTQYF.

V usage is TRBV28 and J usage is TRBJ2-1, with 7 bases aligning to TRBD2. J gave up 0 bases and V 1 base, and 3 bases lay outside the gene matches. The germline gives CDR1 MDHEN, CDR2 SYDVKM. The CDR3 loop spans 16 amino acids. Here the CDR3 DNA reads TGTGCCAGCAGTTTATCTAGCGGACTCTCCTACAATGAGCAGTTCTTC. As protein: CASSLSSGLSYNEQFF.

This chain joins TRBV6-6 and TRBJ2-5; D perhaps matches TRBD2 (5 bases). Per the germline V gene, CDR1 is MNHNY and CDR2 is SVGAGI (reference sequence). The germline V and J ends were trimmed by 3 bases and 5 bases, with 10 bases remaining between them. The CDR3 is made up of 13 amino acids. CDR3: CASSYVASETQYF. DNA of the CDR3: TGTGCCAGCAGTTATGTAGCGAGCGAGACCCAGTACTTC.

This clone was observed a single time. The chain recombines TRBV28 with TRBJ2-1; 7 bases are a match to TRBD2. V trimming: 5 bases; J trimming: 9 bases; junction bases outside the gene matches: 7. The CDR3 is made up of 13 amino acids. CDR1 and CDR2 from the germline V gene are MDHEN and SYDVKM. The CDR3 DNA reads TGTGCCAGCAGTCTCGCCGGGGGGAGTGAGCAGTTCTTC. It encodes CASSLAGGSEQFF.

In its sample, this clone was seen a few times. The V and J genes are TRBV6-1 and TRBJ2-7; a weak D match, TRBD2 (5 bases). The CDR3 runs to 12 residues. The germline V gene encodes CDR1 MNHNS and CDR2 SASEGT. V lost 3 bases to trimming and J lost 5 bases, with 8 bases between them. CDR3 protein: CASSDPGDEQYF. The CDR3 coding sequence is TGTGCCAGCAGTGACCCCGGGGACGAGCAGTACTTC.

This chain links TRBV19 with TRBJ2-3; no reliable D call. Germline CDR1 and CDR2: LNHDA and SQIVND (reference sequence). The V gene lost 4 bases and the J gene lost 0 bases, with 17 bases spanning the gap. The length of the CDR3 is 17 residues. Written as DNA, the CDR3 is TGTGCCAGTAGTAAAAGCGTTACCTCCCGGAGCACAGATACGCAGTATTTT. This sequence encodes CASSKSVTSRSTDTQYF.

This clone was seen more than once but under ten times. V and J are TRBV2 and TRBJ2-3; 9 nucleotides agree with TRBD2. From germline, CDR1 is SNHLY and CDR2 FYNNEI. V trimming: 6 bases; J trimming: 5 bases; junction bases outside the gene matches: 12. CDR3 length: 16 residues. This CDR3 is CASRGRGGRVGDTQYF. The CDR3 DNA reads TGTGCCAGCAGGGGGCGAGGCGGGAGGGTAGGAGATACGCAGTATTTT.

The rearrangement joins TRBV7-2 to TRBJ2-1, with TRBD2 identical over 12 bases. The CDR3 is 15 amino acids. Germline assignment: CDR1 SGHTA and CDR2 FQGNSA. V shed 7 bases, J shed 8 bases, and the junction held 9 bases outside the gene matches. CDR3: CASTKRLAGVDEQFF. The CDR3 DNA reads TGTGCCAGCACCAAGCGACTAGCGGGAGTGGATGAGCAGTTCTTC.

The chain combines TRBV21-1 with TRBJ2-5; no check of the table's D call, TRBD2, against the DNA was made. TRBV21-1 counts as a pseudogene. This CDR3 is built from 11 residues. CDR3: CPRGKQETQYF. In nucleotides, the CDR3 is TGTCCCCGGGGGAAACAAGAGACCCAGTACTTC.

This clone has a handful of counts. The rearrangement uses TRBV27 and TRBJ2-7; 11 bases match TRBD2. CDR3 size: 14 residues. Germline values: CDR1 MNHEY, CDR2 SMNVEV (reference sequence). The J segment lost 3 bases and the V segment lost 5 bases, leaving 3 bases of the junction unmatched. CDR3 amino acids: CASSPTSGSYEQYF. CDR3 nucleotide sequence: TGTGCCAGCAGTCCTACTAGCGGGAGCTACGAGCAGTACTTC.

J is TRBJ1-3 and V is TRBV28, with 9 bases aligning to TRBD1. Germline CDR1 and CDR2: MDHEN and SYDVKM. The CDR3 contains 16 residues. With 1 base clipped from V and 7 bases from J, the junction kept 8 bases outside the gene matches. The CDR3 is CASSLFGQGSRNTIYF. The CDR3 DNA sequence: TGTGCCAGCAGTTTATTCGGACAGGGGAGTAGGAACACCATATATTTT.

This chain uses TRBV19 with TRBJ2-1; possibly TRBD2 for D (5 bases). Germline lookup yields CDR1 LNHDA and CDR2 SQIVND (reference sequence). V lost 9 bases to trimming and J lost 6 bases, with 12 bases between them. The CDR3 covers 12 residues. CDR3 loop: CASEGRVNEQFF. DNA for the CDR3: TGTGCCAGCGAAGGGCGGGTCAATGAGCAGTTCTTC.

This clone was recorded a few times. The CDR3: CASSAGRIETQYF. The DNA for the CDR3 is TGTGCCAGCAGCGCGGGACGCATAGAGACCCAGTACTTC. The chain recombines TRBV11-1 with TRBJ2-5, with D tentatively TRBD2 (6 bases). CDR3 length equals 13 residues. The germline V gene encodes CDR1 SGHAT and CDR2 FQDESV (reference sequence). Trimming took off 5 bases at V and 4 bases at J, with 11 bases between the two ends.

The V call is TRBV9, the J call TRBJ1-5; TRBD1 matches 9 bases. The germline gives CDR1 SGDLS, CDR2 YYNGEE. CDR3 length equals 16 residues. Germline trimming cut 3 bases from V and 1 base from J; bases unmatched to any gene: 5. As DNA, the CDR3 is TGTGCCAGCAGCGCCGGGACAGGGATCAGCAATCAGCCCCAGCATTTT. It codes for CASSAGTGISNQPQHF.

This sequence joins TRBV25-1 and TRBJ2-3; D gene uncertain. The germline V gene encodes CDR1 MGHDK and CDR2 SYGVNS. The CDR3 totals 12 residues. Trimming shortened V by 5 bases and J by 7 bases, and 10 bases separated the two germline ends. CDR3 bases: TGTGCCAGCAGTTTACTATCACATACGCAGTATTTT. Translation: CASSLLSHTQYF.

The genes are TRBV2 and TRBJ2-1, with 8 positions matching TRBD1. The CDR3 spans 15 residues. Germline V gene sequence: CDR1 SNHLY, CDR2 FYNNEI. The ends lost 9 bases at V and 8 bases at J; junction bases unmatched: 15. The CDR3 here is CASKPGTGPGDEQFF. CDR3 nucleotides: TGTGCCAGTAAGCCCGGGACAGGACCGGGGGATGAGCAGTTCTTC.

The rearrangement uses TRBV7-3 and TRBJ2-2; 8 nucleotides match TRBD2. CDR1 and CDR2 (germline): SGHTA, FQGTGA. The CDR3 is 16 residues long. Unmatched junction bases numbered 4, after V lost 1 base and J lost 3 bases. The CDR3 spells CASSLIAGMDTGELFF. The CDR3 DNA is TGTGCCAGCAGCTTAATAGCGGGAATGGACACCGGGGAGCTGTTTTTT.

The chain joins TRBV27 to TRBJ2-3; a weak D match, TRBD1 (6 bases). Trimming took off 4 bases at V and 7 bases at J, with 12 bases between the two ends. The length of the CDR3 is 13 residues. CDR1 and CDR2 (germline): MNHEY, SMNVEV (reference sequence). In DNA, the CDR3 is TGTGCCAGCAGTTCGACAGGCCTTTATACGCAGTATTTT. Protein product: CASSSTGLYTQYF.

The CDR3 DNA is TGTGCCAGCAGTTTATGGACAGGGGGAAATGAAAAACTGTTTTTT. It specifies CASSLWTGGNEKLFF. The V and J genes are TRBV28 and TRBJ1-4; TRBD1 matches at 9 bases. The CDR3 is 15 amino acids. From germline, CDR1 is MDHEN and CDR2 SYDVKM. J was trimmed by 5 bases and V by 0 bases; bases with no gene match: 1.

The chain carries TRBV29-1 and TRBJ2-1; D remains unclear. Trimming removed 4 bases from V and 2 bases from J, with 3 bases in between. Germline loops: CDR1 SQVTM, CDR2 ANQGSEA. The length of the CDR3 is 11 residues. CDR3 amino acids: CSVGTYNEQFF. The CDR3 DNA reads as TGCAGCGTTGGTACCTACAATGAGCAGTTCTTC.

The chain joins TRBV5-5 to TRBJ2-1, with a possible D match to TRBD2 (6 bases). CDR3 length: 14 residues. Germline CDR1 SGHKS, CDR2 YYEKEE (reference sequence). V was pared by 2 bases and J by 8 bases, with 14 bases between. CDR3 in amino acids: CASSLAGAGYEQFF. CDR3 coding DNA: TGTGCCAGCAGCTTAGCGGGCGCGGGGTATGAGCAGTTCTTC.

The chain employs TRBV18 and TRBJ1-2; 8 bases are a match to TRBD1. CDR3 length: 15 amino acids. From germline, CDR1 is KGHSH and CDR2 LQKENI. V shed 2 bases and J 7 bases; nucleotides not matched to a gene: 9. CDR3: CASSPSTGGVLGYTF. CDR3 coding DNA: TGTGCCAGCTCACCAAGTACAGGGGGGGTTCTTGGCTACACCTTC.

This chain connects TRBV19 to TRBJ2-2, with 7 nucleotides matching TRBD2. There are 14 residues in the CDR3. CDR1 LNHDA and CDR2 SQIVND come from the germline V gene (reference sequence). Germline trimming cut 2 bases from V and 4 bases from J; bases unmatched to any gene: 1. The CDR3 spells CASSILAVTGELFF. CDR3 sequence (DNA): TGTGCCAGTAGTATACTAGCGGTCACCGGGGAGCTGTTTTTT.

The CDR3 sequence is CAWSVGGHYGYTF. In DNA form, the CDR3 reads TGTGCCTGGAGTGTAGGGGGCCACTATGGCTACACCTTC. The chain carries TRBV30 and TRBJ1-2, with 7 bases lining up with TRBD1. Looked up from germline, CDR1 is GTSNPN and CDR2 is SVGIG (reference sequence). There are 13 residues in the CDR3. The ends lost 0 bases at V and 3 bases at J; junction bases unmatched: 1.

The chain has TRBV28 and TRBJ2-3, with TRBD1 identical over 7 bases. The CDR3 loop spans 16 amino acids. Per germline, CDR1 MDHEN and CDR2 SYDVKM. Losses at the gene ends were 6 bases for V and 0 bases for J; bases not matched to a gene: 9. The CDR3 loop reads CASSTSTGQSTDTQYF. The CDR3 DNA reads as TGTGCCAGCAGCACCTCAACGGGACAGAGCACAGATACGCAGTATTTT.